This is a list of T cell receptor beta chains from one sample in a study of T cell responses to AZD1222 COVID-19 vaccine. Sequencing used immunoSEQ multiplex PCR; TCRdb keeps in-frame clones, though not all of them. The top ten hold 2.5% to 3% of the sample, which has more than 150,000 clones, 87% seen once. Sequenced here: peripheral blood, sampled on day 0 of MenACWY control vaccination. The receptors originated from an adult in good health. CDR3s include the opening cysteine and the closing phenylalanine or tryptophan. A D gene is named only where the DNA matches it firmly. Size values are once, few and many counts, or a class for expanded clones, and some rows have none.

clone_size,d_call,v_call,j_call,cdr3_aa,cdr3_nt
.,TRBD2,TRBV7-2,TRBJ2-3,CASSPRASGLLNTDTQYF,TGTGCCAGCAGCCCTCGGGCTAGCGGGCTCTTGAACACAGATACGCAGTATTTT
.,TRBD1,TRBV6-1,TRBJ2-1,CASSEGQENNEQFF,TGTGCCAGCAGTGAGGGACAGGAGAACAATGAGCAGTTCTTC
.,.,TRBV21-1,TRBJ1-3,CASSKGGPIENTIYF,TGTGCCAGCAGCAAGGGCGGGCCCATTGAAAACACCATATATTTT
.,.,TRBV5-1,TRBJ1-5,CASSLGGSSNQPQHF,TGCGCCAGCAGCCTGGGCGGGTCTAGCAATCAGCCCCAGCATTTT
.,.,TRBV7-3,TRBJ1-1,CASSLSGGWNTEAFF,TGTGCCAGCAGCTTATCGGGGGGATGGAACACTGAAGCTTTCTTT
.,TRBD2,TRBV28,TRBJ2-1,CASSLGGGSYNEQFF,TGTGCCAGCAGTTTAGGGGGAGGGAGCTACAATGAGCAGTTCTTC
.,TRBD1,TRBV10-3,TRBJ1-2,CAIRSGTGSFGYTF,TGTGCCATCAGATCCGGGACAGGGAGCTTTGGCTACACCTTC
.,.,TRBV7-2,TRBJ2-5,CAVGRGPQETQYF,TGTGCCGTAGGTCGAGGGCCTCAAGAGACCCAGTACTTC
.,TRBD1,TRBV6-1,TRBJ1-5,CASSDGTGVGNQPQHF,TGTGCCAGCAGTGATGGGACAGGGGTGGGCAATCAGCCCCAGCATTTT
few,.,TRBV6-5,TRBJ1-6,CASRQYNSPLHF,TGTGCCAGCAGGCAGTATAATTCACCCCTCCACTTT
.,.,TRBV4-1,TRBJ1-2,CASSQESEANYGYTF,TGCGCCAGCAGCCAAGAGTCGGAGGCCAACTATGGCTACACCTTC
.,.,TRBV4-3,TRBJ1-2,CASSPSSRDGYGYTF,TGCGCCAGCAGCCCCTCCTCCCGGGACGGTTATGGCTACACCTTC
.,.,TRBV3-1/TRBV3-2,TRBJ2-7,CASSPTVVYEQYF,TGTGCCAGCAGCCCGACAGTTGTCTACGAGCAGTACTTC
.,TRBD1,TRBV5-1,TRBJ1-2,CASSLDLAGGSGYTF,TGCGCCAGCAGCTTGGATCTCGCAGGGGGCAGTGGCTACACCTTC
.,.,TRBV29-1,TRBJ1-1,CSVEGADTEAFF,TGCAGCGTTGAAGGGGCGGACACTGAAGCTTTCTTT
few,.,TRBV28,TRBJ1-5,CATLDKYSNQPQHF,TGTGCCACCTTGGACAAGTATAGCAATCAGCCCCAGCATTTT
.,.,TRBV28,TRBJ2-7,CASRTTAYEQYF,TGTGCCAGCAGAACCACGGCCTACGAGCAGTACTTC
.,TRBD2,TRBV10-1,TRBJ2-1,CASSGSLAGAYNEQFF,TGCGCCAGCAGTGGATCGCTAGCGGGCGCTTACAATGAGCAGTTCTTC
.,.,TRBV7-3,TRBJ2-6,CASSPGPSGANVLTF,TGTGCCAGCAGCCCGGGACCGTCTGGGGCCAACGTCCTGACTTTC
.,.,TRBV5-1,TRBJ1-3,CASSSTSAGNTIYF,TGCGCCAGCAGTTCTACATCGGCCGGAAACACCATATATTTT
once,TRBD1,TRBV7-8,TRBJ1-5,CASSLKEGARQPQHF,TGTGCCAGCAGCCTAAAAGAGGGGGCTCGTCAGCCCCAGCATTTT
.,.,TRBV4-2,TRBJ2-2,CASSQDRHANTGELFF,TGTGCCAGCAGCCAAGATCGGCACGCGAACACCGGGGAGCTGTTTTTT
.,.,TRBV2,TRBJ1-3,CASNPGTAGNTIYF,TGTGCCAGCAACCCCGGGACCGCTGGAAACACCATATATTTT
.,TRBD1,TRBV18,TRBJ2-7,CASSPGQAAYEQYF,TGTGCCAGCTCACCAGGACAGGCCGCCTACGAGCAGTACTTC
.,TRBD1,TRBV28,TRBJ2-7,CASRGQGSYEQYF,TGTGCCAGCAGGGGACAGGGGTCCTACGAGCAGTACTTC
.,.,TRBV7-2,TRBJ2-5,CASSFPGTRETQYF,TGTGCCAGCAGCTTTCCGGGGACCCGGGAGACCCAGTACTTC
.,.,TRBV7-3,TRBJ2-2,CASSAGLGFNTGELFF,TGTGCCAGCAGTGCAGGGCTAGGGTTTAACACCGGGGAGCTGTTTTTT
.,.,TRBV20-1,TRBJ1-1,CSALLGTEAFF,TGCAGTGCCCTTCTAGGCACTGAAGCTTTCTTT
medium-sized,.,TRBV11-2,TRBJ2-3,CASLGSGTDTQYF,TGTGCCAGCCTAGGTTCGGGGACAGATACGCAGTATTTT
.,.,TRBV7-2,TRBJ2-5,CASSYRSQETQYF,TGTGCCAGCAGCTACCGGTCCCAAGAGACCCAGTACTTC
.,TRBD2,TRBV4-1,TRBJ2-7,CASSQDLAGGTYEQYF,TGCGCCAGCAGCCAGGATCTAGCGGGGGGTACCTACGAGCAGTACTTC
.,TRBD2,TRBV5-8,TRBJ2-1,CASSLVGWTSGSYNEQFF,TGTGCCAGCAGCTTGGTAGGGTGGACTAGCGGTTCTTACAATGAGCAGTTCTTC
.,.,TRBV9,TRBJ2-7,CASSPGGGEQYF,TGTGCCAGCAGCCCAGGGGGGGGCGAGCAGTACTTC
.,.,TRBV4-1,TRBJ2-3,CASTSTQVAEVAQYF,TGCGCCAGCACCTCCACCCAGGTCGCAGAGGTTGCGCAGTATTTT
.,.,TRBV10-3,TRBJ1-1,CAISDRLNTEAFF,TGTGCCATCAGTGACCGACTGAACACTGAAGCTTTCTTT